The 31 T cell receptor beta chains reported below all come from one sample, sequenced in a study of T cells in tumors after PD-1 blockade. Sequenced by immunoSEQ multiplex PCR; TCRdb stores in-frame clones only, minus some. The sample gives over 20,000 clones, over 80% of which show up once; around 10% is in the top ten. The sample was PBMCs, taken after anti-PD-1 treatment. The receptors were sampled from a human donor with basal cell carcinoma.

The CDR3 nucleotides are TGTGCCAGCAGCTCAGGACAGGGATCGACAGATACGCAGTATTTT. As protein: CASSSGQGSTDTQYF. The chain joins TRBV7-6 to TRBJ2-3; 8 bases are shared with TRBD1. The J segment lost 3 bases and the V segment lost 4 bases, leaving 6 bases of the junction unmatched. This CDR3 is 15 amino acids long. CDR1 is SGHVS and CDR2 is FNYEAQ in the germline V gene.

The V call is TRBV5-1, the J call TRBJ1-2, with D perhaps matching TRBD1 (5 bases). The germline V gene encodes CDR1 SGHRS and CDR2 YFSETQ. The CDR3 loop spans 11 amino acids. The V and J ends lost 7 bases and 8 bases respectively, with 12 bases between them. CDR3 in DNA: TGCGCCAGCGGCGAATACAGGGGCTACACCTTC. This codes for CASGEYRGYTF.

The chain uses TRBV3-1 (or the pseudogene TRBV3-2) and TRBJ1-1; D possibly corresponds to TRBD1 (5 bases). Germline V gives CDR1 LGHDT, CDR2 YNNKEL (reference sequence). V was pared by 0 bases and J by 7 bases, with 12 bases between. There are 14 residues in the CDR3. The DNA of the CDR3 is TGTGCCAGCAGCCAAGATTTGGGGAGGGGTGAAGCTTTCTTT. Amino acids: CASSQDLGRGEAFF.

V is TRBV5-1 and J is TRBJ1-1, with 11 bases lining up with TRBD1. This CDR3 contains 15 residues. The V gene's germline CDR1 is SGHRS and CDR2 YFSETQ. V dropped 0 bases and J dropped 4; count of bases not matched to a gene: 2. CDR3 loop: CASSLAGTGGTEAFF. CDR3 DNA: TGCGCCAGCAGCTTGGCCGGGACAGGGGGCACTGAAGCTTTCTTT.

The CDR3 loop reads CASSWQGASGELFF. The CDR3 coding sequence is TGTGCCAGCAGTTGGCAGGGGGCATCCGGGGAGCTGTTTTTT. The chain recombines TRBV6-5 with TRBJ2-2; 8 bases map to TRBD1. V was clipped by 4 bases and J by 6 bases; unmatched bases: 4. CDR3 length: 14 amino acids. Germline V gene sequence: CDR1 MNHEY, CDR2 SVGAGI.

The chain has TRBV6-2 or TRBV6-3 and TRBJ2-2; D gene uncertain. Trimming pared 6 bases from V and 8 bases from J, leaving 10 bases between. CDR1 is MNHEY and CDR2 is SVGEGT in the germline V gene. CDR3 length equals 12 residues. DNA of the CDR3: TGTGCCAGCAGCCCCCGCCTGGGGGAGCTGTTTTTT. Translated, it gives CASSPRLGELFF.

This clone was picked up a small number of times. V usage is TRBV7-9 and J usage is TRBJ2-1, with a tentative D call TRBD2 (5 bases). V was pared by 4 bases and J by 2 bases, with 12 bases between. The CDR3 runs to 15 residues. Per germline, CDR1 SEHNR and CDR2 FQNEAQ (reference sequence). The CDR3 DNA sequence: TGTGCCAGCAGCTCTATCGGGGTTCCCTACAATGAGCAGTTCTTC. This gives the protein CASSSIGVPYNEQFF.

The V gene is TRBV9, the J gene TRBJ2-1; 8 bases line up with TRBD1. The V gene end was trimmed by 4 bases and the J gene end by 7 bases; junction bases not matched to a gene: 13. CDR1 is SGDLS, CDR2 YYNGEE, per germline. The CDR3 totals 16 residues. CDR3 sequence (DNA): TGTGCCAGCAGCCCTAGGGGGGACAGGTCGTGGAATGAGCAGTTCTTC. Translated, it gives CASSPRGDRSWNEQFF. The entire variable domain, with the rest obtained from reference TRBV9 and TRBJ2-1, is as follows: DSGVTQTPKHLITATGQRVTLRCSPRSGDLSVYWYQQSLDQGLQFLIQYYNGEERAKGNILERFSAQQFPDLHSELNLSSLELGDSALYFCASSPRGDRSWNEQFFGPGTRLTVL.

The chain recombines TRBV30 with TRBJ1-2; D not resolved. V shed 3 bases and J shed 5 bases, with 10 bases lying between them. The CDR3 is made up of 12 amino acids. Germline CDR1 GTSNPN, CDR2 SVGIG (reference sequence). DNA for the CDR3: TGTGCCTGGAGCCCGTTTACGTATGGCTACACCTTC. This gives the protein CAWSPFTYGYTF.

The rearrangement links TRBV5-5 to TRBJ2-7, with D unresolved. Germline CDR1 and CDR2: SGHKS and YYEKEE (reference sequence). This CDR3 has 12 amino acids. V lost 0 bases and J lost 3, with 4 bases in between. Here the CDR3 DNA reads TGTGCCAGCAGCTTGGTACTCTACGAGCAGTACTTC. Protein sequence: CASSLVLYEQYF.

The gene calls are TRBV6-2 or TRBV6-3 and TRBJ1-1, with 8 positions matching TRBD1. The CDR3 length is 15 residues. V dropped 3 bases and J dropped 6; count of bases not matched to a gene: 9. CDR1 is MNHEY, CDR2 SVGEGT, per germline. This CDR3 is CASSYGGTGSSEAFF. The CDR3 coding sequence is TGTGCCAGCAGTTATGGTGGGACAGGTTCGTCTGAAGCTTTCTTT.

The chain uses TRBV29-1 and TRBJ2-1; 8 nucleotides line up with TRBD2. The junction had 4 bases not matched to a gene; V was cut back by 2 bases and J by 4 bases. Germline loops: CDR1 SQVTM, CDR2 ANQGSEA. The CDR3 has 14 residues. Here the CDR3 DNA reads TGCAGCGTTGAATCCCGGGGGGGGTACAATGAGCAGTTCTTC. Translated, it gives CSVESRGGYNEQFF.

The V gene is TRBV3-1 (or the pseudogene TRBV3-2), the J gene TRBJ2-3; D is unresolved. V lost 1 base and J 0 bases, leaving 11 bases between the germline ends. CDR1 LGHDT and CDR2 YNNKEL come from the germline V gene (reference sequence). The CDR3 runs to 16 residues. Here the CDR3 reads CASSQAGVLSTDTQYF. DNA of the CDR3: TGTGCCAGCAGCCAAGCGGGTGTACTAAGCACAGATACGCAGTATTTT.

CDR3 in amino acids: CASSGGLAGRGEQYF. CDR3 bases: TGTGCCAGCAGCGGGGGACTAGCGGGGAGAGGCGAGCAGTACTTC. The chain has TRBV5-4 and TRBJ2-7; TRBD2 aligns across 13 bases. Germline loops: CDR1 SGHNT, CDR2 YYREEE (reference sequence). There are 15 residues in the CDR3. J lost 6 bases, V lost 4 bases, and 7 bases had no gene match.

This clone was seen a handful of times. The gene calls are TRBV12-5 and TRBJ1-5; D is perhaps TRBD1 (6 bases). Trimming pared 0 bases from V and 6 bases from J, leaving 36 bases between. CDR3 length: 23 residues. Germline V gene lookup returns CDR1 LGHNT and CDR2 FRNRAP. The CDR3 loop is CASGLVSSVEDTIQGKRGQPQHF. In DNA, the CDR3 is TGTGCTAGTGGTTTGGTATCTTCAGTTGAAGATACTATTCAGGGGAAGCGCGGTCAGCCCCAGCATTTT.

DNA of the CDR3: TGTGCCAGCAGTTTCCCGGTGAATGAAAAACTGTTTTTT. It encodes CASSFPVNEKLFF. The chain links TRBV2 to TRBJ1-4; no clear D gene. The CDR3 covers 13 residues. Germline V gives CDR1 SNHLY, CDR2 FYNNEI. V lost 5 bases, J lost 5 bases, and 9 bases lay in between.

V is TRBV5-1 and J is TRBJ2-5, with D possibly TRBD1 on 5 matching bases. The V and J ends lost 0 bases and 4 bases respectively, with 7 bases between them. This CDR3 is built from 13 residues. Germline V gives CDR1 SGHRS, CDR2 YFSETQ. CDR3 in amino acids: CASSLEDIETQYF. In nucleotides, the CDR3 is TGCGCCAGCAGCTTGGAGGACATAGAGACCCAGTACTTC.

This clone was seen more than once but under ten times. The CDR3 coding sequence is TGTGCCAGCAGCCATGTATCCAAAGACTACGAGCAGTACTTC. Translation: CASSHVSKDYEQYF. This chain uses TRBV3-1 (or the pseudogene TRBV3-2) with TRBJ2-7; D is unresolved. The germline V and J ends were trimmed by 3 bases and 3 bases, with 12 bases remaining between them. Germline-derived CDR1 and CDR2 are LGHDT and YNNKEL (reference sequence). The CDR3 extends over 14 amino acids.

J is TRBJ1-2 and V is TRBV10-3; 7 nucleotides match TRBD1. CDR1 is ENHRY, CDR2 SYGVKD, per germline. V shed 4 bases, J shed 5 bases, and the junction held 4 bases outside the gene matches. The CDR3 is 13 amino acids. Here the CDR3 reads CAISAGTEYGYTF. DNA for the CDR3: TGTGCCATCAGTGCCGGGACAGAGTATGGCTACACCTTC.

This chain links TRBV30 with TRBJ2-7; D is uncertain. The V gene's germline CDR1 is GTSNPN and CDR2 SVGIG (reference sequence). V lost 4 bases, J lost 4 bases, and 8 bases lay in between. CDR3 size: 11 residues. The CDR3 coding sequence is TGTGCCTGGATCAGTCTATACGAGCAGTACTTC. This codes for CAWISLYEQYF.

By share of the sample, this clone is large. This chain links TRBV19 with TRBJ1-1, with 9 bases lining up with TRBD1. The CDR3 length is 16 residues. V trimming: 6 bases; J trimming: 2 bases; junction bases outside the gene matches: 10. CDR1 is LNHDA, CDR2 SQIVND, per germline (reference sequence). DNA for the CDR3: TGTGCCAGTAGGAGAGGGCCGGGACAGGGAAACACTGAAGCTTTCTTT. Its protein product is CASRRGPGQGNTEAFF.

The chain joins TRBV11-3 to TRBJ2-3, with 8 bases that match TRBD1. With 1 base clipped from V and 8 bases from J, the junction kept 2 bases outside the gene matches. Germline lookup yields CDR1 SGHNT and CDR2 YENEEA. There are 13 residues in the CDR3. The CDR3 DNA reads as TGTGCCAGCAGCTTAGCGGGACAGGCTACGCAGTATTTT. Amino acids: CASSLAGQATQYF. Full variable domain (outside the CDR3, taken from reference TRBV11-3 and TRBJ2-3): EAGVVQSPRYKIIEKKQPVAFWCNPISGHNTLYWYLQNLGQGPELLIRYENEEAVDDSQLPKDRFSAERLKGVDSTLKIQPAELGDSAVYLCASSLAGQATQYFGPGTRLTVL.

This chain's CDR3 is CASSLGTGSLMNTEAFF. Here the CDR3 DNA reads TGTGCCAGCAGCTTAGGGACAGGTTCTCTCATGAACACTGAAGCTTTCTTT. This chain links TRBV13 with TRBJ1-1, with D possibly TRBD1 on 6 matching bases. Germline-derived CDR1 and CDR2 are PRHDT and FYEKMQ (reference sequence). This CDR3 has 17 residues. V lost 0 bases to trimming and J lost 0 bases, with 14 bases between them.

This chain joins TRBV3-1 (or the pseudogene TRBV3-2) and TRBJ2-3, with D unclear. Between the trimmed V and J ends, which lost 3 bases and 6 bases, there was a span of 7 bases. This CDR3 comprises 12 residues. The germline V gene encodes CDR1 LGHDT and CDR2 YNNKEL (reference sequence). This chain's CDR3 is CASSHNDDTQYF. CDR3 sequence (DNA): TGTGCCAGCAGCCATAACGACGATACGCAGTATTTT.

The V call is TRBV28, the J call TRBJ1-2; unclear D gene. This CDR3 is built from 13 residues. V lost 2 bases, J lost 1 base, and 5 bases lay in between. Per germline, CDR1 MDHEN and CDR2 SYDVKM. CDR3: CASSLDSNYGYTF. DNA of the CDR3: TGTGCCAGCAGTTTAGATAGTAACTATGGCTACACCTTC.

The chain employs TRBV12-3 or TRBV12-4 and TRBJ2-7; D is unclear. The CDR3 has 13 amino acids. The V gene lost 3 bases and the J gene lost 5 bases, with 11 bases spanning the gap. CDR3 sequence (DNA): TGTGCCAGCAGTTTCGGGCAGGAACACGAGCAGTACTTC. Its protein product is CASSFGQEHEQYF.

J is TRBJ2-7 and V is TRBV5-1; D is perhaps TRBD2 (6 bases). V was pared by 4 bases and J by 0 bases, with 14 bases between. The CDR3 extends over 15 amino acids. CDR1 and CDR2 from the germline V gene are SGHRS and YFSETQ. The CDR3 nucleotides read TGCGCCAGCAGCCTCCGGGACTTTTCCTCCTACGAGCAGTACTTC. Protein product: CASSLRDFSSYEQYF.

The chain combines TRBV4-1 with TRBJ2-2; 7 nucleotides match TRBD1. The germline V gene has CDR1 MGHRA and CDR2 YSYEKL. The junction had 4 bases not matched to a gene; V was cut back by 3 bases and J by 3 bases. The CDR3 is 15 residues long. CDR3 region: CASSQSGQHTGELFF. The CDR3 coding sequence is TGCGCCAGCAGCCAGTCGGGACAGCACACCGGGGAGCTGTTTTTT.

This chain uses TRBV12-3 or TRBV12-4 with TRBJ2-4; no reliable D call. This CDR3 is built from 10 residues. V was trimmed by 6 bases and J by 6 bases, leaving 3 bases between them. CDR3 sequence: CASRGNIQYF. The CDR3 bases are TGTGCCAGCAGGGGAAACATTCAGTACTTC.

This clone was observed a single time. V usage is TRBV30 and J usage is TRBJ1-2, with TRBD1 as a possible D gene (6 bases). The V end lost 4 bases, the J end lost 4 bases, and 13 bases lay between the germline ends. In germline, CDR1 is GTSNPN, CDR2 SVGIG (reference sequence). This CDR3 comprises 13 residues. CDR3 in amino acids: CAWTTGWGYGYTF. The CDR3, as DNA: TGTGCCTGGACAACAGGGTGGGGCTATGGCTACACCTTC.

In DNA, the CDR3 is TGTGCCAGCGGGGGAACCTACAATGAGCAGTTCTTC. Translating it yields CASGGTYNEQFF. The rearrangement links TRBV2 to TRBJ2-1; D may match TRBD1 or TRBD2 (5 bases each). Trimming left V 8 bases short and J 2 bases short, with 7 bases between. The CDR3 loop spans 12 amino acids. Germline V gene lookup returns CDR1 SNHLY and CDR2 FYNNEI.